This TCR beta chain came from a study of siplizumab effects on memory and regulatory T cells. In its sample, this clone ranks as medium-sized. Antigen: not known. The study assayed approximately 100,000 TCR templates per sample. Assay: immunoSEQ multiplex PCR; the TCRdb copy retains only in-frame clones and omits some. This repertoire shows roughly 5,300 clones, about 46% found once; its top ten account for over 80%. Study-wide findings and caveats: Naive T cells appeared more varied than memory cells and looked like key alloresponse contributors. Memory cells that were CD4+ and unstimulated gave rise to alloreactive sequences, which siplizumab significantly reduced. Mean Treg-derived proportions of mappable alloreactive CD4+ clones were roughly 70% for siplizumab and 25% to 30% for controls.

Researchers cocultured the mixed lymphocyte reaction cells at 37°C for 5 to 7 days. The sequenced material came from CFSE-low (dividing) CD8+ T cells sorted from an allogeneic mixed lymphocyte reaction. The receptor was isolated from a human donor in good health; the cells came from an allogeneic mixed lymphocyte reaction. Some clones in this sample may be carry-over from other donors' samples.

The DNA for the CDR3 is TGTGCCAGCAGTCAACTAGCGGGAGTGGTGGATGAGCAGTTCTTC. This encodes CASSQLAGVVDEQFF. V gene TRBV6-6 combines with J gene TRBJ2-1; 11 bases match TRBD2. CDR3 length equals 15 residues. J lost 8 bases, V lost 5 bases, and 8 bases had no gene match. Germline V gene sequence: CDR1 MNHNY, CDR2 SVGAGI (reference sequence).